One and the same sample provided the 21 T cell receptor beta chains below, sequenced in a study of blood T cell repertoires in COVID-19. Only in-frame clones appear in the TCRdb table, and some are missing; sequencing was by immunoSEQ multiplex PCR. Of approximately 190,000 clones listed, around 83% were seen once; the top ten hold 6% to 7%. Sample: peripheral blood. These receptors all stem from a woman aged 40 to 50 with acute or convalescent COVID-19.

The J gene is TRBJ2-7, the V gene TRBV11-3, with 9 bases aligning to TRBD2. Germline trimming cut 4 bases from V and 5 bases from J; bases unmatched to any gene: 12. CDR1 is SGHNT, CDR2 YENEEA, per germline. This CDR3 spans 16 amino acids. CDR3 sequence (DNA): TGTGCCAGCAGCTCACTTGGGGGCGGGAGGGCCCACGAGCAGTACTTC. It translates to CASSSLGGGRAHEQYF.

The chain employs TRBV2 and TRBJ2-3; possible D gene TRBD1, 7 bases. Germline assignment: CDR1 SNHLY and CDR2 FYNNEI. The CDR3 length is 13 residues. V lost 10 bases, J lost 4 bases, and 15 bases lay in between. This CDR3 is CATRGRGADTQYF. The CDR3 nucleotides read TGTGCCACGAGGGGGCGGGGCGCAGATACGCAGTATTTT.

The genes are TRBV6-5 and TRBJ2-1, with 7 nucleotides matching TRBD2. Germline values: CDR1 MNHEY, CDR2 SVGAGI. This CDR3 contains 14 residues. Trimming removed 7 bases from V and 6 bases from J; junction bases left unmatched: 9. This CDR3 is CASKGGALVNEQFF. The CDR3 nucleotides read TGTGCCAGCAAGGGAGGGGCCCTGGTCAATGAGCAGTTCTTC.

The V call is TRBV28, the J call TRBJ2-5, with 7 bases identical to TRBD1. CDR1 is MDHEN, CDR2 SYDVKM, per germline. V was pared by 4 bases and J by 4 bases, with 12 bases of the junction left unmatched. The CDR3 covers 16 residues. CDR3 protein: CASSSSRTGQGETQYF. The CDR3 DNA follows: TGTGCCAGCAGTTCCTCCCGGACAGGCCAGGGAGAGACCCAGTACTTC.

V is TRBV25-1 and J is TRBJ1-6, with 12 positions matching TRBD1. The CDR3 covers 16 residues. Germline V gives CDR1 MGHDK, CDR2 SYGVNS. V was clipped by 7 bases and J by 11 bases; unmatched bases: 12. The CDR3 sequence: CASTGTGGIGWPPLHF. In DNA, the CDR3 is TGTGCCAGCACCGGGACAGGGGGCATCGGATGGCCACCCCTCCACTTT. Together with reference TRBV25-1 and TRBJ1-6, the CDR3 gives the full variable domain: EADIYQTPRYLVIGTGKKITLECSQTMGHDKMYWYQQDPGMELHLIHYSYGVNSTEKGDLSSESTVSRIRTEHFPLTLESARPSHTSQYLCASTGTGGIGWPPLHFGNGTRLTVT.

The chain joins TRBV21-1 to TRBJ2-1; the table's D call TRBD1 went unverified against the DNA. TRBV21-1 is assigned pseudogene status. The CDR3 has 17 residues. The CDR3 loop is CASTQSWTGRIYNEQFF. CDR3 DNA: TGTGCCAGCACCCAAAGTTGGACAGGGCGAATTTACAATGAGCAGTTCTTC.

This chain links TRBV7-8 with TRBJ1-1; no clear D. The V gene lost 0 bases and the J gene lost 0 bases, with 11 bases spanning the gap. This CDR3 spans 16 amino acids. CDR1 is SGHVS and CDR2 is FQNEAQ in the germline V gene. This CDR3 reads CASSLADYGVNTEAFF. The CDR3, as DNA: TGTGCCAGCAGCTTAGCAGACTATGGGGTGAACACTGAAGCTTTCTTT.

This chain uses TRBV12-5 with TRBJ2-3, with TRBD1 matching 7 bases. CDR1 and CDR2 (germline): LGHNT, FRNRAP. The CDR3 is 15 amino acids. Trimming removed 6 bases from V and 2 bases from J; junction bases left unmatched: 8. Here the CDR3 reads CASGIGDSPTDTQYF. CDR3 nucleotides: TGTGCTAGTGGAATAGGGGACAGTCCCACAGATACGCAGTATTTT.

The genes are TRBV5-1 and TRBJ2-2; 8 bases are a match to TRBD1. Germline loops: CDR1 SGHRS, CDR2 YFSETQ. Unmatched junction bases numbered 4, after V lost 0 bases and J lost 0 bases. The CDR3 has 17 amino acids. CDR3 nucleotides: TGCGCCAGCAGCTTGGGACAGGGACAGGCGAACACCGGGGAGCTGTTTTTT. Protein: CASSLGQGQANTGELFF.

This chain joins TRBV28 and TRBJ2-5; TRBD2 matches at 14 bases. The V gene's germline CDR1 is MDHEN and CDR2 SYDVKM. CDR3 length equals 16 residues. J was trimmed by 1 base and V by 4 bases; bases with no gene match: 2. The chain's CDR3 is CASSSGLAGVQETQYF. The CDR3 nucleotides are TGTGCCAGCAGTTCGGGACTAGCGGGGGTCCAAGAGACCCAGTACTTC. Full variable domain (remainder filled in from reference TRBV28 and TRBJ2-5): DVKVTQSSRYLVKRTGEKVFLECVQDMDHENMFWYRQDPGLGLRLIYFSYDVKMKEKGDIPEGYSVSREKKERFSLILESASTNQTSMYLCASSSGLAGVQETQYFGPGTRLLVL.

V usage is TRBV19 and J usage is TRBJ1-6, with D unclear. CDR1 LNHDA and CDR2 SQIVND come from the germline V gene (reference sequence). The CDR3 is 16 residues long. V was pared by 3 bases and J by 8 bases, with 17 bases between. CDR3 residues: CASSIKSTGRDSPLHF. DNA of the CDR3: TGTGCCAGTAGTATTAAGAGTACCGGGCGGGATTCACCCCTCCACTTT.

The chain employs TRBV6-6 and TRBJ2-2, with 9 bases matching TRBD2. Germline V lookup: CDR1 MNHNY, CDR2 SVGAGI (reference sequence). There are 17 residues in the CDR3. Germline trimming cut 5 bases from V and 4 bases from J; bases unmatched to any gene: 11. CDR3 sequence: CASSRFPGLASTGELFF. CDR3 DNA: TGTGCCAGCAGTCGATTCCCGGGACTAGCTAGCACCGGGGAGCTGTTTTTT.

The V gene is TRBV5-1, the J gene TRBJ2-1; 7 bases fit TRBD2. The CDR3 spans 14 residues. J was trimmed by 8 bases and V by 1 base; bases with no gene match: 6. Germline-derived CDR1 and CDR2 are SGHRS and YFSETQ. This chain's CDR3 is CASSLISGSYEQFF. The CDR3 nucleotides are TGCGCCAGCAGCTTGATTAGCGGGTCGTATGAGCAGTTCTTC.

V and J are TRBV11-2 and TRBJ2-3; 14 positions agree with TRBD2. The CDR3 extends over 17 amino acids. J was trimmed by 4 bases and V by 5 bases; bases with no gene match: 8. Germline V gene lookup returns CDR1 SGHAT and CDR2 FQNNGV. Written as DNA, the CDR3 is TGTGCCAGCAGCCCGGGGACTAGCGGGAGTAGGTCAGATACGCAGTATTTT. This encodes CASSPGTSGSRSDTQYF. Using reference TRBV11-2 and TRBJ2-3 for the parts outside the CDR3, the full variable domain is EAGVAQSPRYKIIEKRQSVAFWCNPISGHATLYWYQQILGQGPKLLIQFQNNGVVDDSQLPKDRFSAERLKGVDSTLKIQPAKLEDSAVYLCASSPGTSGSRSDTQYFGPGTRLTVL.

A single count supports this clone. CDR3 sequence: CASSLAYSLAGGTDTQYF. CDR3 in DNA: TGCGCCAGCAGCTTGGCCTATAGTTTAGCGGGGGGCACAGATACGCAGTATTTT. The V and J genes are TRBV5-1 and TRBJ2-3; 9 nucleotides align to TRBD2. The CDR3 covers 18 residues. CDR1 and CDR2 from the germline V gene are SGHRS and YFSETQ. J was trimmed by 1 base and V by 0 bases; bases with no gene match: 9.

Note on this clone: The sample holds other DNA sequences that translate to the same CDR3. DNA of the CDR3: TGTGCCAGCAGCCAAGCCAGGGATTCACCCCTCCACTTT. Its protein product is CASSQARDSPLHF. V gene TRBV3-1 (or the pseudogene TRBV3-2) combines with J gene TRBJ1-6, with D tentatively TRBD1 (5 bases). The CDR3 sequence is 13 residues long. Trimming removed 1 base from V and 8 bases from J, with 6 bases in between. Per the germline V gene, CDR1 is LGHDT and CDR2 is YNNKEL (reference sequence).

In this sample, this clone turned up once. V usage is TRBV28 and J usage is TRBJ2-7; D not resolved. The germline V gene encodes CDR1 MDHEN and CDR2 SYDVKM. This CDR3 is built from 12 residues. Trimming removed 7 bases at V and 4 bases at J, with 11 bases between. The CDR3 region is CASTPTGYEQYF. The CDR3 bases are TGTGCCAGCACCCCTACCGGTTACGAGCAGTACTTC.

This clone occurred a few times. The V call is TRBV28, the J call TRBJ1-6; D unclear. The ends were cut back, 8 bases at V and 10 bases at J, with 12 bases in the middle. The CDR3 totals 12 residues. Per the germline V gene, CDR1 is MDHEN and CDR2 is SYDVKM. CDR3 residues: CASCMGSSPLHF. Written as DNA, the CDR3 is TGTGCCAGCTGCATGGGGAGCTCACCCCTCCACTTT.

This chain joins TRBV10-1 and TRBJ2-7, with 8 positions matching TRBD2. From germline, CDR1 is WNHNN and CDR2 SYGVQD (reference sequence). The CDR3 extends over 15 amino acids. Trimming cost V 5 bases and J 2 bases; bases outside gene matches: 8. The CDR3 coding sequence is TGCGCCAGCAGTAAGACCGGGGGGGGGACCTACGAGCAGTACTTC. Protein: CASSKTGGGTYEQYF.

The chain combines TRBV4-1 with TRBJ2-2, with D perhaps TRBD1 (6 bases). Germline lookup yields CDR1 MGHRA and CDR2 YSYEKL. This CDR3 region has 15 residues. The V and J ends lost 8 bases and 1 base respectively, with 14 bases between them. The CDR3 DNA sequence: TGCGCCAGCGACCGGACGGACAGGAACACCGGGGAGCTGTTTTTT. This translates into CASDRTDRNTGELFF.

The genes are TRBV24-1 and TRBJ2-5; 8 positions agree with TRBD2. The CDR3 loop spans 16 amino acids. V lost 3 bases and J lost 1; bases outside the gene matches: 6. Germline assignment: CDR1 KGHDR and CDR2 SFDVKD. The CDR3 DNA sequence: TGTGCCACCAGTGATGGTTCCCGGGGGGGCCAAGAGACCCAGTACTTC. The encoded protein is CATSDGSRGGQETQYF.